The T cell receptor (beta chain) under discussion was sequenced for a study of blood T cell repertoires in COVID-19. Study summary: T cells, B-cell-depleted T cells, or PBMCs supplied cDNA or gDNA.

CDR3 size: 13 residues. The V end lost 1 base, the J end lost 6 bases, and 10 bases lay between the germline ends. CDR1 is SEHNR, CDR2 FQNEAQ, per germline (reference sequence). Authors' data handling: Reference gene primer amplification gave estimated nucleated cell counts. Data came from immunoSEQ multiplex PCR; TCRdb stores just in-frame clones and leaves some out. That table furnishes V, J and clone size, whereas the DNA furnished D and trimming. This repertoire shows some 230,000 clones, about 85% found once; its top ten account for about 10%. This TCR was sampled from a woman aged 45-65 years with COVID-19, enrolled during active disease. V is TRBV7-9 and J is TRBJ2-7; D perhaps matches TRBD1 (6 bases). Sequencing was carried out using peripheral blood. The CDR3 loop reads CASSLGGGAEQYF. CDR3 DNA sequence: TGTGCCAGCAGCTTAGGAGGGGGTGCCGAGCAGTACTTC.